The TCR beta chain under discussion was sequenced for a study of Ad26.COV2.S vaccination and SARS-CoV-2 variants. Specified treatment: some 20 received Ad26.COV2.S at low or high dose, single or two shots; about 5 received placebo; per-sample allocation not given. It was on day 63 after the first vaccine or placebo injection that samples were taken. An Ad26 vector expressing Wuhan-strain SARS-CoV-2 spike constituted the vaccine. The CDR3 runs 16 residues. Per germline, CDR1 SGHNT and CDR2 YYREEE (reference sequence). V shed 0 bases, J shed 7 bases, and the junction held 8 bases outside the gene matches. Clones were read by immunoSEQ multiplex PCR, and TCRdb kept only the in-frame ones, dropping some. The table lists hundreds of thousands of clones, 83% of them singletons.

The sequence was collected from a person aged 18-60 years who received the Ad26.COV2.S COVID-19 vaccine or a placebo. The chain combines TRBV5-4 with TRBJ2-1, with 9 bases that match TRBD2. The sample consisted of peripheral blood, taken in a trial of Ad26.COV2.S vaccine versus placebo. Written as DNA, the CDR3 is TGTGCCAGCAGCTTGGGTCGCGGGGGGGCGGTGAATGAGCAGTTCTTC. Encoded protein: CASSLGRGGAVNEQFF.